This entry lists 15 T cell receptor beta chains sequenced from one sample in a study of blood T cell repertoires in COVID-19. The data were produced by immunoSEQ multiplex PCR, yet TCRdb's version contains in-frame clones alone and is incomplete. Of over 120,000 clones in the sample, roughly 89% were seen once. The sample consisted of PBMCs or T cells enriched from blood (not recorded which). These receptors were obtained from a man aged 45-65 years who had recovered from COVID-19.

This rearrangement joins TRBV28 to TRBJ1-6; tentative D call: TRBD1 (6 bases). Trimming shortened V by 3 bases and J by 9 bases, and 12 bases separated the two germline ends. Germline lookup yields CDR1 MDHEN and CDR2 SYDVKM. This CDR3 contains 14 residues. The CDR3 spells CASSFNRAISPLHF. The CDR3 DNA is TGTGCCAGCAGTTTCAACAGGGCTATTTCACCCCTCCACTTT.

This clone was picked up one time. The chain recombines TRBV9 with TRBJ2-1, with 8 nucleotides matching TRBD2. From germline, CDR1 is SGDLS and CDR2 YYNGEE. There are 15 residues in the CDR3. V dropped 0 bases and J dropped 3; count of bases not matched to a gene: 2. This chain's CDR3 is CASSVELADYNEQFF. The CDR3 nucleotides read TGTGCCAGCAGCGTAGAACTAGCGGACTACAATGAGCAGTTCTTC.

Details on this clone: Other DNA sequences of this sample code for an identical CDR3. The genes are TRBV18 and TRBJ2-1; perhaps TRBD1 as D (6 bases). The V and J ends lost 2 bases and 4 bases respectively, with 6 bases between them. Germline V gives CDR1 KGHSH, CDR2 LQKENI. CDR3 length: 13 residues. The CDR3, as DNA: TGTGCCAGCTCACCAGGACAGTACAATGAGCAGTTCTTC. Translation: CASSPGQYNEQFF.

CDR3 coding DNA: TGTGCCAGCAGTTACGGGGGGAAGGGTGGCTACACCTTC. Encoded protein: CASSYGGKGGYTF. The genes are TRBV6-5 and TRBJ1-2; possibly TRBD1 for D (5 bases). V shed 2 bases and J shed 7 bases, with 11 bases lying between them. CDR3 length: 13 amino acids. Germline loops: CDR1 MNHEY, CDR2 SVGAGI.

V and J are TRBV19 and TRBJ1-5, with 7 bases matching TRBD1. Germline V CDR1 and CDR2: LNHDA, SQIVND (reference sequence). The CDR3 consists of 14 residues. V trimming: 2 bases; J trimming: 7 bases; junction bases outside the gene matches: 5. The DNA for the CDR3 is TGTGCCAGTAGTATAAACAGGGGAGACCAGCCCCAGCATTTT. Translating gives CASSINRGDQPQHF. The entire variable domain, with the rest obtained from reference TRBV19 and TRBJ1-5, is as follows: DGGITQSPKYLFRKEGQNVTLSCEQNLNHDAMYWYRQDPGQGLRLIYYSQIVNDFQKGDIAEGYSVSREKKESFPLTVTSAQKNPTAFYLCASSINRGDQPQHFGDGTRLSIL.

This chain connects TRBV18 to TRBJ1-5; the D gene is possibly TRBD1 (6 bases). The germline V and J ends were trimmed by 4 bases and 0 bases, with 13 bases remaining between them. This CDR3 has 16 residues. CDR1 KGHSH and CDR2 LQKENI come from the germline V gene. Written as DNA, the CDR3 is TGTGCCAGCTCACTACAGGGACCGGATAGCAATCAGCCCCAGCATTTT. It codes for CASSLQGPDSNQPQHF.

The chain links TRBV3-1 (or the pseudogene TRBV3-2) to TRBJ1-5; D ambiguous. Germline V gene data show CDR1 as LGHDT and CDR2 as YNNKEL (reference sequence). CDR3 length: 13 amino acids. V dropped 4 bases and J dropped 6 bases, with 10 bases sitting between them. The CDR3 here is CASSRMRSQPQHF. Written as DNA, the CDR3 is TGTGCCAGCAGCCGTATGAGGTCTCAGCCCCAGCATTTT.

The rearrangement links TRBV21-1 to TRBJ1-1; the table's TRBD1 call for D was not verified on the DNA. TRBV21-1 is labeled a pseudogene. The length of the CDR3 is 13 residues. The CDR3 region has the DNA TGTGCCAGCAGCAAGGCACCTTACACTGAAGCTTTCTTT. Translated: CASSKAPYTEAFF.

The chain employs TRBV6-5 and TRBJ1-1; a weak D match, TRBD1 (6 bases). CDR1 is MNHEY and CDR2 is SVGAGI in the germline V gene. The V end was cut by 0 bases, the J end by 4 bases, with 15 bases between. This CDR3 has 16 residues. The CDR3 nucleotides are TGTGCCAGCAGTTACTCGATTCCCCAGGGGATCACTGAAGCTTTCTTT. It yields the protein CASSYSIPQGITEAFF.

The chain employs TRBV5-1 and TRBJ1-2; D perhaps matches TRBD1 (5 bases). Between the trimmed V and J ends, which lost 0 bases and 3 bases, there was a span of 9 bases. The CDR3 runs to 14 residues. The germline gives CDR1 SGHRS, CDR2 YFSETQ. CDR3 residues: CASSLVSTDYGYTF. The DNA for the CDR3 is TGCGCCAGCAGCTTGGTGTCGACAGACTATGGCTACACCTTC.

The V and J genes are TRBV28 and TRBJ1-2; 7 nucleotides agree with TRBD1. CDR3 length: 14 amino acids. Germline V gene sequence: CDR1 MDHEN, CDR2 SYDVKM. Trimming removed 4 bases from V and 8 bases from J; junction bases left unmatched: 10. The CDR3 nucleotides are TGTGCCAGCAGTTCCCAGGGGGAGGTCTTCGGCTACACCTTC. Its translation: CASSSQGEVFGYTF.

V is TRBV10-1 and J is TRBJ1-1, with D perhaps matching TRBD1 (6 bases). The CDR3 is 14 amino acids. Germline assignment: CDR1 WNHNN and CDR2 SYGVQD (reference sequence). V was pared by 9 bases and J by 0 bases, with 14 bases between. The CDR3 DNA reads TGCGCCAGTCCCGAATGGACAGTGAACACTGAAGCTTTCTTT. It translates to CASPEWTVNTEAFF.

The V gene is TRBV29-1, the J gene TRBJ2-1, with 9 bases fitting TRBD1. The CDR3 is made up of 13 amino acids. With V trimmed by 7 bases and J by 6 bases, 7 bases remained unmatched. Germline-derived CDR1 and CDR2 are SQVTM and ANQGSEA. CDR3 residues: CSAGQGIFNEQFF. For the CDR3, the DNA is TGCAGCGCGGGACAGGGAATTTTCAATGAGCAGTTCTTC.

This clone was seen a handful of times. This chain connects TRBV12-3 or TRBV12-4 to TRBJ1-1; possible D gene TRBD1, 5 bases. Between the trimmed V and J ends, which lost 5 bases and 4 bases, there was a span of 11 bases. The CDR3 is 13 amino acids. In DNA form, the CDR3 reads TGTGCCAGCAGTCCCACAGGACCCACTGAAGCTTTCTTT. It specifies CASSPTGPTEAFF.

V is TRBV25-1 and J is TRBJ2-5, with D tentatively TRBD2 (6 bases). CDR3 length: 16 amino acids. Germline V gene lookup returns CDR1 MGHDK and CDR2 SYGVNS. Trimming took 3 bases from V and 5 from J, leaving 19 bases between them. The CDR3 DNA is TGTGCCAGCAGTGATTTCTCGGGGGACCCCGGGGAGACCCAGTACTTC. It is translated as CASSDFSGDPGETQYF.